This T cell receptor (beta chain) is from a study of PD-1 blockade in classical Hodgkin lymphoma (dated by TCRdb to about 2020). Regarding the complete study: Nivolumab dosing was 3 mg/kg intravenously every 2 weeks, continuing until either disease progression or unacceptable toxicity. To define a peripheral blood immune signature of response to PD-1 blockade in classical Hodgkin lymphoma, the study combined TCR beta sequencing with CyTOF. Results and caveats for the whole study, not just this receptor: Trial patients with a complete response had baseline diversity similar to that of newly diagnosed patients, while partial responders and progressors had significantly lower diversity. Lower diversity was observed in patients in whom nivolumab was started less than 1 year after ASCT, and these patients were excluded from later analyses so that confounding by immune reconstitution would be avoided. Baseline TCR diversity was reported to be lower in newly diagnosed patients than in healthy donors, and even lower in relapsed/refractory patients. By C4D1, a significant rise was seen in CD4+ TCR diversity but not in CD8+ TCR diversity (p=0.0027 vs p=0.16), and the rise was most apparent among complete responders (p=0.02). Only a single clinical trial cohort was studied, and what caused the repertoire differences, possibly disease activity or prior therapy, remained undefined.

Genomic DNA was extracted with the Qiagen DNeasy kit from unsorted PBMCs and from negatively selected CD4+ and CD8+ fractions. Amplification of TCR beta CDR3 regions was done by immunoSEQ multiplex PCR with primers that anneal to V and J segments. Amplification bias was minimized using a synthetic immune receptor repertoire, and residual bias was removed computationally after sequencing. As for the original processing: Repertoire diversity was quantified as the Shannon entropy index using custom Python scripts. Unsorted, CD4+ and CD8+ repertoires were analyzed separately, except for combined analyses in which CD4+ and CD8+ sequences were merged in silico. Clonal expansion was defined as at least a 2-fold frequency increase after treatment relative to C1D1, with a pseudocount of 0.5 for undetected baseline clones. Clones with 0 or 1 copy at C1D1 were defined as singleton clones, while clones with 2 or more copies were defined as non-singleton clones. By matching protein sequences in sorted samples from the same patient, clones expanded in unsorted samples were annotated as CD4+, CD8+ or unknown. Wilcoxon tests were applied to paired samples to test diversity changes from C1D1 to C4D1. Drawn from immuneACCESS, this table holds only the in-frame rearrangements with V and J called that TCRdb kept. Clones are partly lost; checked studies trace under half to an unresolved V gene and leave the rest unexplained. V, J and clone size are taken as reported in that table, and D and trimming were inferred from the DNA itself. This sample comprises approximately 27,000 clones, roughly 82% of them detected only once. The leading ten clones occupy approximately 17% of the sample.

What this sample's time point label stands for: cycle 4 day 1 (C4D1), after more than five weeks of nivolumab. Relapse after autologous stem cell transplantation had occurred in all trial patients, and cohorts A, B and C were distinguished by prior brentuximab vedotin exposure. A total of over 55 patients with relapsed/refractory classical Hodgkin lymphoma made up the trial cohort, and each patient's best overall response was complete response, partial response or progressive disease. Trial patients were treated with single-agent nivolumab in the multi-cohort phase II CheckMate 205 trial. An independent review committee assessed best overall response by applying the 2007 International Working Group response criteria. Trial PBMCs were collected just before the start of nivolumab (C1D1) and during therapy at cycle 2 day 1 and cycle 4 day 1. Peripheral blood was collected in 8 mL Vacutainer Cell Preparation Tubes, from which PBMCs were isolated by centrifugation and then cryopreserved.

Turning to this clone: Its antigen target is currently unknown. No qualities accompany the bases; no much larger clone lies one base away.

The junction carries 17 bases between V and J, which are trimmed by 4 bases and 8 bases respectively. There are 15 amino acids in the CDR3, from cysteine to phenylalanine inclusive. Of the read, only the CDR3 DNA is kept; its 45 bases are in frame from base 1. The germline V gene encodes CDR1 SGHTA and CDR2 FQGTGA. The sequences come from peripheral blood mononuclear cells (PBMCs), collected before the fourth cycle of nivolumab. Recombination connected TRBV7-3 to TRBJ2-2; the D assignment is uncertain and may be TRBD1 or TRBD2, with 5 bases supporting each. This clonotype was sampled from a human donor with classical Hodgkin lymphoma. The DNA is TGTGCCAGCAGCTCCCGCGCCGGGGCAGGAGGGGAGCTGTTTTTT. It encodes CASSSRAGAGGELFF.